Listed here are 4 T cell receptor beta chains from one sample, sequenced in a study of T cells in Graves' hyperthyroidism and ophthalmopathy. Amplification yielded TCR beta CDR3 regions, with RNA transcripts as the source. A first-round RT-PCR of the TCR CDR3 used the HTBI primer set. TCRdb re-analysed the multiplex PCR reads in MiXCR, keeping a single row per CDR3 protein. The repertoire includes hundreds of thousands of distinct CDR3 sequences, less than 15% of them detected once, and around 9.2% sits in the top ten. The sample comprised blood. The receptor set was obtained from a woman under 30 with Graves' hyperthyroidism.

This chain links TRBV6-1 with TRBJ1-3, with 11 positions matching TRBD1. With 6 bases clipped from V and 6 bases from J, the junction kept 10 bases outside the gene matches. CDR1 MNHNS and CDR2 SASEGT come from the germline V gene. The CDR3 spans 16 residues. The CDR3 DNA reads TGTGCCAGCAGGAAGCCGGGGACAGGGGGAGCAAACACCATATATTTT. Translation: CASRKPGTGGANTIYF.

This clonotype has at least ten counts. The V and J genes are TRBV12-3 or TRBV12-4 and TRBJ1-4; maybe TRBD1 (5 bases). Trimming cost V 3 bases and J 4 bases, with 9 bases left between them. The CDR3 covers 14 residues. The CDR3 nucleotides read TGTGCCAGCAGTTTCGCGGGGGGTAATGAAAAACTGTTTTTT. Its protein product is CASSFAGGNEKLFF.

This clonotype was seen ten or more times. The rearrangement joins TRBV20-1 to TRBJ2-7; D is possibly TRBD1 (6 bases). V was shortened by 1 base and J by 7 bases, with 17 bases between the two germline ends. The CDR3 has 14 residues. Germline CDR1 is DFQATT and CDR2 is SNEGSKA (reference sequence). The DNA for the CDR3 is TGCAGTGCTAGAGTGGTTTGGGGGCATGAAGAGCAGTACTTC. This sequence encodes CSARVVWGHEEQYF.

The sample holds many counts of this clonotype. CDR3 DNA: TGTGCCAGCAGTTTGTCGTCCCACTACGAGCAGTACTTC. It codes for CASSLSSHYEQYF. The chain recombines TRBV28 with TRBJ2-7; D ambiguous. The CDR3 runs to 13 residues. The germline V gene has CDR1 MDHEN and CDR2 SYDVKM. Trimming removed 3 bases from V and 3 bases from J, with 9 bases in between.